This entry lists 22 T cell receptor beta chains sequenced from one sample in a study of blood T cell repertoires in COVID-19. Measured with immunoSEQ multiplex PCR; TCRdb has only the in-frame clones, and not every one. The data hold over 250,000 clones, with over 75% observed a single time. What was sequenced was peripheral blood. The receptors here all came from a woman in her sixties or seventies with COVID-19, enrolled during active disease.

The chain carries TRBV29-1 and TRBJ2-1; 10 positions match TRBD1. Germline loops: CDR1 SQVTM, CDR2 ANQGSEA. V lost 6 bases to trimming and J lost 7 bases; unmatched junction nucleotides: 6. CDR3 size: 13 residues. The CDR3 here is CSVGQGIVNEQFF. For the CDR3, the DNA is TGCAGCGTGGGACAGGGGATCGTTAATGAGCAGTTCTTC.

The chain employs TRBV29-1 and TRBJ2-2, with 7 bases aligning to TRBD1. In germline, CDR1 is SQVTM, CDR2 ANQGSEA. The CDR3 contains 14 residues. J gave up 1 base and V 4 bases, and 3 bases lay outside the gene matches. CDR3 in DNA: TGCAGCGTTGCCCGGACAGGGAACACCGGGGAGCTGTTTTTT. Residues: CSVARTGNTGELFF.

The chain is built from TRBV30 and TRBJ1-2, with TRBD1 matching 7 bases. V dropped 2 bases and J dropped 4; count of bases not matched to a gene: 16. Germline CDR1 and CDR2: GTSNPN and SVGIG (reference sequence). The CDR3 contains 17 residues. The CDR3 DNA sequence: TGTGCCTGGAGTTCACCCGGGACAGCCACCGACCTCTATGGCTACACCTTC. Protein sequence: CAWSSPGTATDLYGYTF.

The CDR3 is CASSLSDRNTEAFF. The CDR3 region has the DNA TGTGCCAGCAGCTTATCGGACAGGAACACTGAAGCTTTCTTT. J is TRBJ1-1 and V is TRBV7-2; tentative D call: TRBD1 (6 bases). Trimming shortened V by 2 bases and J by 1 base, and 8 bases separated the two germline ends. The CDR3 is made up of 14 amino acids. CDR1 SGHTA and CDR2 FQGNSA come from the germline V gene.

The chain couples TRBV10-3 to TRBJ2-7; 10 nucleotides agree with TRBD2. The V gene's germline CDR1 is ENHRY and CDR2 SYGVKD. J gave up 4 bases and V 6 bases, and 9 bases lay outside the gene matches. This CDR3 spans 15 amino acids. This CDR3 is CAISPGASGSYEQYF. For the CDR3, the DNA is TGTGCCATCAGCCCCGGGGCTAGCGGGAGTTACGAGCAGTACTTC.

This clone was picked up a small number of times. The chain couples TRBV11-2 to TRBJ1-5; D is unclear. There are 15 residues in the CDR3. In germline, CDR1 is SGHAT, CDR2 FQNNGV. Between the trimmed V and J ends, which lost 0 bases and 7 bases, there was a span of 13 bases. The CDR3 sequence: CASSLDGTVNQPQHF. The DNA of the CDR3 is TGTGCCAGCAGCTTAGATGGTACGGTTAACCAGCCCCAGCATTTT.

This clone was seen once. The chain combines TRBV19 with TRBJ1-1; possible D gene TRBD1, 6 bases. This CDR3 spans 17 amino acids. V was clipped by 8 bases and J by 3 bases, with 25 bases between them. The germline CDR1 and CDR2 sequences are LNHDA and SQIVND (reference sequence). CDR3 sequence: CASRSLGRGTWDTEAFF. CDR3 sequence (DNA): TGTGCCAGTCGATCCCTGGGCAGGGGAACATGGGACACTGAAGCTTTCTTT. Based on the CDR3 plus reference TRBV19 and TRBJ1-1, the full variable domain is DGGITQSPKYLFRKEGQNVTLSCEQNLNHDAMYWYRQDPGQGLRLIYYSQIVNDFQKGDIAEGYSVSREKKESFPLTVTSAQKNPTAFYLCASRSLGRGTWDTEAFFGQGTRLTVV.

The gene calls are TRBV5-4 and TRBJ1-1; D not certain. Germline CDR1 SGHNT, CDR2 YYREEE (reference sequence). This CDR3 spans 13 amino acids. Trimming cost V 4 bases and J 3 bases, with 10 bases left between them. This chain's CDR3 is CASSLQRDTEAFF. CDR3 DNA sequence: TGTGCCAGCAGCCTTCAGAGGGACACTGAAGCTTTCTTT. Looking up the rest from reference TRBV5-4 and TRBJ1-1 gives the full variable domain: ETGVTQSPTHLIKTRGQQVTLRCSSQSGHNTVSWYQQALGQGPQFIFQYYREEENGRGNFPPRFSGLQFPNYSSELNVNALELDDSALYLCASSLQRDTEAFFGQGTRLTVV.

The chain has TRBV6-6 and TRBJ1-5, with a possible D match to TRBD1 (6 bases). The CDR3 loop spans 14 amino acids. V lost 7 bases to trimming and J lost 4 bases, with 14 bases between them. Germline lookup yields CDR1 MNHNY and CDR2 SVGAGI (reference sequence). The CDR3 loop is CASNTGNQNQPQHF. The DNA of the CDR3 is TGTGCCAGCAATACAGGGAATCAGAATCAGCCCCAGCATTTT.

V usage is TRBV27 and J usage is TRBJ2-7; D might be TRBD2 (5 bases). This CDR3 has 10 residues. The germline CDR1 and CDR2 sequences are MNHEY and SMNVEV (reference sequence). Trimming removed 9 bases from V and 7 bases from J, with 10 bases in between. The CDR3 loop is CASKDSEQYF. In nucleotides, the CDR3 is TGTGCCAGTAAGGACTCAGAGCAGTACTTC.

The chain is built from TRBV28 and TRBJ2-5; D call uncertain. The CDR3 length is 13 residues. In germline, CDR1 is MDHEN, CDR2 SYDVKM. Trimming stripped 5 bases from V and 4 bases from J, with 11 bases between. The CDR3 loop reads CASSQNEPETQYF. The CDR3 coding sequence is TGTGCCAGCAGTCAAAACGAGCCAGAGACCCAGTACTTC.

The chain couples TRBV10-3 to TRBJ2-7; 9 nucleotides agree with TRBD1. The V gene's germline CDR1 is ENHRY and CDR2 SYGVKD. CDR3 length: 14 residues. V dropped 4 bases and J dropped 7; count of bases not matched to a gene: 8. The CDR3 region is CAISVEDRGGEQYF. In DNA, the CDR3 is TGTGCCATCAGTGTAGAGGACAGGGGAGGGGAGCAGTACTTC.

This clone came up a few times. The rearrangement joins TRBV3-1 (or the pseudogene TRBV3-2) to TRBJ1-6, with 8 bases that match TRBD1. The CDR3 runs 15 residues. J gave up 7 bases and V 3 bases, and 5 bases lay outside the gene matches. Germline CDR1 LGHDT, CDR2 YNNKEL (reference sequence). This chain's CDR3 is CASSQGQVGNSPLHF. DNA for the CDR3: TGTGCCAGCAGCCAGGGACAGGTTGGAAATTCACCCCTCCACTTT.

This chain links TRBV21-1 with TRBJ2-7; the D call TRBD1 from the table was never checked on the DNA. TRBV21-1 is annotated as a pseudogene. CDR3 length equals 15 residues. In DNA form, the CDR3 reads TGTGCCAGCACCCGGGGGACAGGGAATTCCTACGAGCAGTACTTC. This sequence encodes CASTRGTGNSYEQYF.

The chain carries TRBV6-1 and TRBJ2-1, with 12 positions matching TRBD2. This CDR3 region has 16 residues. The trim removed 2 bases at V and 15 bases at J, leaving 14 bases unmatched. Germline lookup yields CDR1 MNHNS and CDR2 SASEGT. The CDR3 loop reads CASSESRLAGVFFPFF. In nucleotides, the CDR3 is TGTGCCAGCAGTGAATCAAGACTAGCGGGAGTTTTTTTCCCGTTCTTC.

The chain carries TRBV6-2 or TRBV6-3 and TRBJ2-7, with 7 nucleotides matching TRBD1. Germline CDR1 is MNHEY and CDR2 is SVGEGT. The CDR3 totals 13 residues. Germline trimming cut 8 bases from V and 2 bases from J; bases unmatched to any gene: 6. The CDR3 sequence: CASGPGTAYEQYF. The CDR3 DNA is TGTGCCAGCGGCCCCGGGACAGCCTACGAGCAGTACTTC.

The CDR3, as DNA: TGCGCCAGCAGCCAAGATTCAGTGAGGTATAGCAATCAGCCCCAGCATTTT. Amino acids: CASSQDSVRYSNQPQHF. The V and J genes are TRBV4-3 and TRBJ1-5; no definite D call. Germline lookup yields CDR1 LGHNA and CDR2 YSLEER. This CDR3 contains 17 residues. Trimming shortened V by 0 bases and J by 0 bases, and 12 bases separated the two germline ends.

The chain uses TRBV4-3 and TRBJ2-2; D not certain. The CDR3 extends over 14 amino acids. Germline assignment: CDR1 LGHNA and CDR2 YSLEER. The V end lost 0 bases, the J end lost 6 bases, and 8 bases lay between the germline ends. CDR3 amino acids: CASSQDTGPGELFF. In DNA, the CDR3 is TGCGCCAGCAGCCAAGATACGGGTCCCGGGGAGCTGTTTTTT.

This sequence joins TRBV6-6 and TRBJ1-2, with D possibly matching TRBD1 (6 bases). Between the trimmed V and J ends, which lost 1 base and 8 bases, there was a span of 17 bases. This CDR3 has 15 amino acids. Germline lookup yields CDR1 MNHNY and CDR2 SVGAGI (reference sequence). CDR3 residues: CASSYFNTPQGGYTF. CDR3 nucleotide sequence: TGTGCCAGCAGTTACTTTAACACCCCCCAGGGGGGCTACACCTTC.

The V call is TRBV6-1, the J call TRBJ2-3; the D is unclear. The CDR3 runs to 12 residues. V lost 3 bases, J lost 5 bases, and 6 bases lay in between. Germline values: CDR1 MNHNS, CDR2 SASEGT. The CDR3 here is CASSEIEDTQYF. In DNA form, the CDR3 reads TGTGCCAGCAGTGAGATAGAAGATACGCAGTATTTT.

The V gene is TRBV7-3, the J gene TRBJ2-7; D perhaps matches TRBD2 (6 bases). The CDR3 has 13 amino acids. Trimming took 5 bases from V and 6 from J, leaving 14 bases between them. Looked up from germline, CDR1 is SGHTA and CDR2 is FQGTGA. The CDR3 reads CASSPPGVVEQYF. CDR3 DNA: TGTGCCAGCAGCCCGCCGGGAGTTGTCGAGCAGTACTTC.

The chain links TRBV9 to TRBJ1-3, with 8 bases matching TRBD1. The germline gives CDR1 SGDLS, CDR2 YYNGEE. Unmatched junction bases numbered 7, after V lost 4 bases and J lost 7 bases. The CDR3 is 14 residues long. CDR3 amino acids: CASSTRTGTNTIYF. CDR3 nucleotides: TGTGCCAGCAGCACCCGGACAGGGACCAACACCATATATTTT.